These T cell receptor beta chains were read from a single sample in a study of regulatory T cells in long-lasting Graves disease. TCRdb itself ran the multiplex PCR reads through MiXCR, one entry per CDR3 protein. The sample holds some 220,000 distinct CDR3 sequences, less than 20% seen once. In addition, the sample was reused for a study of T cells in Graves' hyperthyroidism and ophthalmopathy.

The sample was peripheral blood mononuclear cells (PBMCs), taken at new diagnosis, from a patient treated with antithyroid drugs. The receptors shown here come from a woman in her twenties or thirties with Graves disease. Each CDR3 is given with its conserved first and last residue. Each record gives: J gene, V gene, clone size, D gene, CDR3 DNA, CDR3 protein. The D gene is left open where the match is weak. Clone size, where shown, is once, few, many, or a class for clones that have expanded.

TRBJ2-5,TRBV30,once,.,TGTGCCTGGGATGGCGAGACCCAGTACTTC,CAWDGETQYF
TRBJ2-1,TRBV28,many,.,TGTGCCAGCAGTCTGGCCCAGGGGCAGTTCTTC,CASSLAQGQFF
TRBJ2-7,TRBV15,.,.,TGTGCCACCAGCAGACTAGGACAGTCGGGCTACGAGCAGTACTTC,CATSRLGQSGYEQYF
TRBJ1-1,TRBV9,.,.,TGTGCCAGCAGCGTACCCCCCAAGAGCACTGAAGCTTTCTTT,CASSVPPKSTEAFF
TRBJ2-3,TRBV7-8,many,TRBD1,TGTGCCAGCAGAAGGTACAGGGGGAGAACAGATACGCAGTATTTT,CASRRYRGRTDTQYF
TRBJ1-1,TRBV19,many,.,TGTGCCAGTAGCTTCGCGTCCACTGAAGCTTTCTTT,CASSFASTEAFF
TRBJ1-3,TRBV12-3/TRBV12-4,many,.,TGTGCCAGCAGTTTTGCCGGCCGCCACTCTGGAAACACCATATATTTT,CASSFAGRHSGNTIYF
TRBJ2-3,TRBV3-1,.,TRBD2,TGTGCCAGCAGAGCCGGGACTAGCGGGTATAGTGGCACAGATACGCAGTATTTT,CASRAGTSGYSGTDTQYF
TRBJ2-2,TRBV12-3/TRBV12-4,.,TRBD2,TGTGCCAGCGGTTCCGGAGCGGGAGTTGGATGGGAGCTGTTTTTT,CASGSGAGVGWELFF
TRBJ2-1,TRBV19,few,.,TGTGCCAGTGGGGGAGAAACCTACAATGAGCAGTTCTTC,CASGGETYNEQFF
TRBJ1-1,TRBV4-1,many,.,TGCGCCAGCAGCCGGGTCGCTATGAACACTGAAGCTTTCTTT,CASSRVAMNTEAFF
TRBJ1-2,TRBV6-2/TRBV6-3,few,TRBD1,TGTGCCAGCACTGGGACAGGGATTTTTGGTGGCTACACCTTC,CASTGTGIFGGYTF
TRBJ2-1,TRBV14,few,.,TGTGCCAGCAGCCAAGATCTTTCGGGTCGAGTCAATGAGCAGTTCTTC,CASSQDLSGRVNEQFF
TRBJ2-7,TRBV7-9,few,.,TGTGCCAGCAGCTTAGCGCGAGGTGGGGGGTCCTACGAGCAGTACTTC,CASSLARGGGSYEQYF
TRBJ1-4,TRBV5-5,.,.,TGTGCCAGTACTCACGGCCAAGCAACTAATGAAAAACTGTTTTTT,CASTHGQATNEKLFF
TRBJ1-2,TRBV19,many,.,TGTGCCAGTAGTCAAACAGGGACCTTCTATGGCTACACCTTC,CASSQTGTFYGYTF
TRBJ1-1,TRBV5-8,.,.,TGTGCCAGCAGTCGCTCGGCGGGGGCGGACACTGAAGCTTTCTTT,CASSRSAGADTEAFF
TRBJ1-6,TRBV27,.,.,TGTGCCAGCAGTCCGAGATTCGGGAATTCACCCCTCCACTTT,CASSPRFGNSPLHF
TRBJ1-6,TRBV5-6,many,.,TGTGCCAGCAGCTTGGTGGGGGCGAGTATGCCCCTCCACTTT,CASSLVGASMPLHF
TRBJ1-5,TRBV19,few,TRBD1,TGTGCCAGTAATGACAGGGACGGACTCGGTCAGCCCCAGCATTTT,CASNDRDGLGQPQHF
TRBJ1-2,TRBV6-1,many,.,TGTGCCAGCAGTGATGGCCTGTATGGCTACACCTTC,CASSDGLYGYTF
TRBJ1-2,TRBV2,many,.,TGTGCCAGCAGTGTAGCAGGATCGCTATATGGCTACACCTTC,CASSVAGSLYGYTF
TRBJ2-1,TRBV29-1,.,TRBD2,TGCAGCGTGGCATTGGGGCGGGGGTCCTACAATGAGCAGTTCTTC,CSVALGRGSYNEQFF
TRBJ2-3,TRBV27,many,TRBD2,TGTGCCAGCAGTTTCTTAAGAGCGGGAGGGCCCACAGATACGCAGTATTTT,CASSFLRAGGPTDTQYF
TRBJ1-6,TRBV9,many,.,TGTGCCAGCAGCGTAGCCGCGGGTGGGATTTCACCCCTCCACTTT,CASSVAAGGISPLHF
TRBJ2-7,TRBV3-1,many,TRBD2,TGTGCCAGCAGCCAAGAAGGACTAGCGCTCTCTCACGAGCAGTACTTC,CASSQEGLALSHEQYF
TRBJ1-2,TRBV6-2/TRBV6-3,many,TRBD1,TGTGCCAGCAGTTCCCGGGACAGGGAAGGGAAAGGCTACACCTTC,CASSSRDREGKGYTF
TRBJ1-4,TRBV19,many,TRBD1,TGTGCCAGTAGTCAGCGGACAGGGAGCCTTACGGCAACTAATGAAAAACTGTTTTTT,CASSQRTGSLTATNEKLFF
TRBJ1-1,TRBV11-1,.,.,TGTGCCAGCAGCACCCAGGTTGAAGCTTTCTTT,CASSTQVEAFF
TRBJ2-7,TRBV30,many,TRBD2,TGTGCCTGGAGTGTAACACCCGGACTAGCGGTTGCCTACGAGCAGTACTTC,CAWSVTPGLAVAYEQYF
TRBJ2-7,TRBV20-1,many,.,TGCAGTGCTAGTGTAATCTACGAGCAGTACTTC,CSASVIYEQYF
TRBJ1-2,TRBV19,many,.,TGTGCCAGTAGCCTGGACTATGGCTACACCTTC,CASSLDYGYTF
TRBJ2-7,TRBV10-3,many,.,TGTGCCATCAGTGTCCGACCTTACGAGCAGTACTTC,CAISVRPYEQYF
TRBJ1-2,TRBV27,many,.,TGTGCCAGCAGTTTTTCGACAGCTAACTATGGCTACACCTTC,CASSFSTANYGYTF
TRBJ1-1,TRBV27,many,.,TGTGCCAGCACGGCTCTAGGAAAAAGGACTGAAGCTTTCTTT,CASTALGKRTEAFF
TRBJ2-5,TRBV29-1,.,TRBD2,TGCAGCGCCGGGGGGTACCAAGAGACCCAGTACTTC,CSAGGYQETQYF
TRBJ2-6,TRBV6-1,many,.,TGTGCCAGCAGCCGTCCGGGGTCTGGGGCCAACGTCCTGACTTTC,CASSRPGSGANVLTF
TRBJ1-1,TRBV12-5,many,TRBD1,TGTGCTAGTGAACTGGGACAGGGGAGGGTGGGATCCACTGAAGCTTTCTTT,CASELGQGRVGSTEAFF
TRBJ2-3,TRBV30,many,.,TGTGCCTGGAGTACCAGGGTTCCCGACACAGATACGCAGTATTTT,CAWSTRVPDTDTQYF
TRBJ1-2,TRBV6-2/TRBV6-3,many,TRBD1,TGTGCCAGCAGCCAGTTGGGGACAGGGAACTCCTATGGCTACACCTTC,CASSQLGTGNSYGYTF
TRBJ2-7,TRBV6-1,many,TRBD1,TGTGCCAGCAGCCCCCGGACAGGGGGCGCGTACGAGCAGTACTTC,CASSPRTGGAYEQYF
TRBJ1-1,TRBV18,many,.,TGTGCCAGCTCACCCCCCGGTCCAGGGAACACTGAAGCTTTCTTT,CASSPPGPGNTEAFF